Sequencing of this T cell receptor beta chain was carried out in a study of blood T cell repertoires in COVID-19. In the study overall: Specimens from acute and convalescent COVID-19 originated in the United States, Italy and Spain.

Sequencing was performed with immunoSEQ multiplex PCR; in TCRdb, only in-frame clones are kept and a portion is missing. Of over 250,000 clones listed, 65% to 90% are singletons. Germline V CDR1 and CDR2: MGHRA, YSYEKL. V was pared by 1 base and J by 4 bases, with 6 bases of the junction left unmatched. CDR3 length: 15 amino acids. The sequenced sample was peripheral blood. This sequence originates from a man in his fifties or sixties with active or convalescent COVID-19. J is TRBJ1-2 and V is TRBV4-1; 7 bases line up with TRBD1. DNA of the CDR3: TGCGCCAGCAGCCAAGCCGGACAGGTTGGCTATGGCTACACCTTC. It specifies CASSQAGQVGYGYTF.